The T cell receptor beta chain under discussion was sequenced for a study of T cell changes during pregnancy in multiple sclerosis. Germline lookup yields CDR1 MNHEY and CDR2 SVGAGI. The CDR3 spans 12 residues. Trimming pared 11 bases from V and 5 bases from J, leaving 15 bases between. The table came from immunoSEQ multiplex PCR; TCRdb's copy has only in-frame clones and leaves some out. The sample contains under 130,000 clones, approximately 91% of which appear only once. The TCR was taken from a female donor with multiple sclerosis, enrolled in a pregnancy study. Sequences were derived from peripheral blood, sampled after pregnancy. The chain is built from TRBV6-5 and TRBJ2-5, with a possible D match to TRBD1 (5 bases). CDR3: CASLGRDETQYF. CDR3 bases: TGTGCCTCTTTGGGCAGGGATGAGACCCAGTACTTC.